These 26 T cell receptor beta chains originate from one sample sequenced in a study of OX40 agonist ivuxolimab in advanced cancers. Produced via immunoSEQ multiplex PCR; TCRdb's table is partial and in-frame only. The sample yields about 100,000 clones, around 90% seen once. Sequencing was performed on CD4+ or CD8+ T cells sorted from blood, taken in a trial of the OX40 agonist ivuxolimab. These receptor sequences come from an adult with an advanced solid tumor such as melanoma, head and neck, liver or kidney cancer.

The chain has TRBV11-2 and TRBJ1-3; D gene unclear. The ends were cut back, 0 bases at V and 1 base at J, with 7 bases in the middle. The CDR3 loop spans 15 amino acids. Germline CDR1 SGHAT, CDR2 FQNNGV. The CDR3, as DNA: TGTGCCAGCAGCTTAGATTCAGCATCTGGAAACACCATATATTTT. Protein: CASSLDSASGNTIYF.

J is TRBJ1-2 and V is TRBV7-6; the match to TRBD1 covers 8 bases. V lost 5 bases to trimming and J lost 2 bases; unmatched junction nucleotides: 10. Germline values: CDR1 SGHVS, CDR2 FNYEAQ. This CDR3 is built from 16 residues. The DNA of the CDR3 is TGTGCCAGCAGCCCTGGGCAGGGGGCCCTCAACTATGGCTACACCTTC. Protein product: CASSPGQGALNYGYTF.

The chain combines TRBV7-2 with TRBJ1-4, with 8 bases identical to TRBD1. In germline, CDR1 is SGHTA, CDR2 FQGNSA. V lost 3 bases, J lost 1 base, and 10 bases stayed unmatched. The CDR3 runs to 18 residues. Here the CDR3 reads CASSLFGQGAGTNEKLFF. In DNA, the CDR3 is TGTGCCAGCAGCTTGTTCGGCCAGGGGGCAGGAACTAATGAAAAACTGTTTTTT.

The CDR3 DNA reads TGTGCCAGCAGCGCGGGGGGACAGCGCACAGATACGCAGTATTTT. It translates to CASSAGGQRTDTQYF. The V call is TRBV9, the J call TRBJ2-3; D is tentatively TRBD1 or TRBD2 (7 bases each). V dropped 3 bases and J dropped 1 base, with 12 bases sitting between them. This CDR3 comprises 15 residues. From germline, CDR1 is SGDLS and CDR2 YYNGEE.

The V gene is TRBV10-3, the J gene TRBJ2-3; TRBD1 matches at 9 bases. Losses at the gene ends were 5 bases for V and 6 bases for J; bases not matched to a gene: 12. The germline V gene has CDR1 ENHRY and CDR2 SYGVKD. The length of the CDR3 is 16 residues. The CDR3 protein is CAISPYPGQGQDTQYF. CDR3 coding DNA: TGTGCCATCAGTCCCTACCCGGGACAGGGCCAGGATACGCAGTATTTT.

Worth noting for this clone: One junction end does not reproduce the germline sequence, and a read error may be involved. The rearrangement joins TRBV5-1 to TRBJ2-5; 9 bases match TRBD1. The CDR3 is made up of 16 amino acids. Germline lookup yields CDR1 SGHRS and CDR2 YFSETQ. CDR3 amino acids: CASTLGQGFGSETQYF. The CDR3 DNA reads as TGCGCCAGCACCTTGGGACAGGGATTCGGTTCGGAGACCCAGTACTTC.

This chain joins TRBV6-5 and TRBJ1-3, with D maybe TRBD1 (6 bases). Looked up from germline, CDR1 is MNHEY and CDR2 is SVGAGI. The CDR3 has 16 residues. Trimming shortened V by 4 bases and J by 3 bases, and 16 bases separated the two germline ends. CDR3 DNA sequence: TGTGCCAGCAGTTCCACAGGGAAGGGCAGTGGAAACACCATATATTTT. Translating gives CASSSTGKGSGNTIYF.

The chain recombines TRBV7-9 with TRBJ1-1, with a tentative D call TRBD1 (5 bases). This CDR3 has 14 amino acids. CDR1 and CDR2 from the germline V gene are SEHNR and FQNEAQ (reference sequence). V shed 1 base and J shed 6 bases, with 12 bases lying between them. The CDR3 DNA is TGTGCCAGCAGCTTAGAGGGGAGGGGTCCTGAAGCTTTCTTT. Amino acid sequence: CASSLEGRGPEAFF.

CDR3 DNA: TGTGCCAGCAGCCGAAGGCTGGAGGTCGTCGGGGAGCTGTTTTTT. Amino acids: CASSRRLEVVGELFF. The rearrangement uses TRBV16 and TRBJ2-2; possibly TRBD2 for D (5 bases). The germline CDR1 and CDR2 sequences are KGHSY and FQNENV. With 4 bases removed from V and 7 bases from J, the gap between germline ends came to 16 bases. This CDR3 region has 15 residues.

The chain recombines TRBV19 with TRBJ1-1; 11 bases fit TRBD1. Losses at the gene ends were 3 bases for V and 10 bases for J; bases not matched to a gene: 1. The CDR3 length is 12 residues. Germline-derived CDR1 and CDR2 are LNHDA and SQIVND (reference sequence). The CDR3 protein is CASSIGTGGAFF. For the CDR3, the DNA is TGTGCCAGTAGTATTGGGACAGGGGGAGCTTTCTTT.

The J gene is TRBJ2-1, the V gene TRBV11-2; unclear D gene. There are 13 residues in the CDR3. Trimming stripped 2 bases from V and 6 bases from J, with 8 bases between. Germline CDR1 and CDR2: SGHAT and FQNNGV. CDR3 loop: CASSLFISNEQFF. CDR3 coding DNA: TGTGCCAGCAGCTTATTTATTTCCAATGAGCAGTTCTTC.

This rearrangement joins TRBV27 to TRBJ2-6; D is ambiguous. CDR3 length: 15 amino acids. The ends were cut back, 3 bases at V and 0 bases at J, with 6 bases in the middle. CDR1 MNHEY and CDR2 SMNVEV come from the germline V gene (reference sequence). DNA for the CDR3: TGTGCCAGCAGTTTTACGGTCTCTGGGGCCAACGTCCTGACTTTC. Translated: CASSFTVSGANVLTF. Together with reference TRBV27 and TRBJ2-6, the CDR3 gives the full variable domain: EAQVTQNPRYLITVTGKKLTVTCSQNMNHEYMSWYRQDPGLGLRQIYYSMNVEVTDKGDVPEGYKVSRKEKRNFPLILESPSPNQTSLYFCASSFTVSGANVLTFGAGSRLTVL.

The chain recombines TRBV5-1 with TRBJ2-3; D call uncertain. This CDR3 spans 12 amino acids. With 0 bases removed from V and 7 bases from J, the gap between germline ends came to 6 bases. CDR1 is SGHRS and CDR2 is YFSETQ in the germline V gene. CDR3 nucleotides: TGCGCCAGCAGCTTGGGGGGATATACGCAGTATTTT. Its protein product is CASSLGGYTQYF.

In this sample, this clone turned up once. Different DNA sequences within this sample yield the same CDR3. The chain has TRBV27 and TRBJ2-3; the match to TRBD1 covers 8 bases. The CDR3 consists of 15 residues. Losses at the gene ends were 5 bases for V and 1 base for J; bases not matched to a gene: 5. Germline loops: CDR1 MNHEY, CDR2 SMNVEV (reference sequence). CDR3 sequence: CASSPGQGRTDTQYF. CDR3 sequence (DNA): TGTGCCAGCAGTCCCGGACAGGGCCGCACAGATACGCAGTATTTT.

The chain couples TRBV9 to TRBJ2-7, with 11 bases lining up with TRBD1. The junction had 3 bases not matched to a gene; V was cut back by 0 bases and J by 4 bases. The germline CDR1 and CDR2 sequences are SGDLS and YYNGEE. The CDR3 totals 15 residues. In DNA form, the CDR3 reads TGTGCCAGCAGCGTAGCGGGGACAGGGGGTTACGAGCAGTACTTC. It translates to CASSVAGTGGYEQYF.

The rearrangement joins TRBV28 to TRBJ2-7; D is unresolved. Germline V gene sequence: CDR1 MDHEN, CDR2 SYDVKM. CDR3 size: 12 residues. Trimming pared 6 bases from V and 6 bases from J, leaving 12 bases between. DNA of the CDR3: TGTGCCAGCAGCCCCAAAAGACGCGAGCAGTACTTC. It is translated as CASSPKRREQYF.

The chain recombines TRBV18 with TRBJ1-3; 8 bases are a match to TRBD1. V was clipped by 3 bases and J by 3 bases; unmatched bases: 4. This CDR3 has 15 amino acids. Germline V gene data show CDR1 as KGHSH and CDR2 as LQKENI. The CDR3 is CASSPGQGFGNTIYF. CDR3 in DNA: TGTGCCAGCTCACCTGGACAGGGCTTTGGAAACACCATATATTTT.

The V and J genes are TRBV10-3 and TRBJ1-1; TRBD1 agrees at 7 bases. The CDR3 is 14 amino acids. The germline CDR1 and CDR2 sequences are ENHRY and SYGVKD. V shed 6 bases and J 3 bases; nucleotides not matched to a gene: 7. CDR3 region: CAISQQGPDTEAFF. DNA of the CDR3: TGTGCCATCAGCCAACAGGGGCCGGACACTGAAGCTTTCTTT.

V gene TRBV5-1 combines with J gene TRBJ2-5; 8 nucleotides match TRBD2. The CDR3 has 14 residues. J was trimmed by 7 bases and V by 0 bases; bases with no gene match: 5. Germline V gene lookup returns CDR1 SGHRS and CDR2 YFSETQ. CDR3 nucleotides: TGCGCCAGCAGCTTGGGCGGGGGGCTCGGGACCCAGTACTTC. This encodes CASSLGGGLGTQYF.

This clone was counted a single time. The V call is TRBV5-4, the J call TRBJ2-7; 11 bases are shared with TRBD2. Trimming at V came to 4 bases and at J to 1 base, leaving 7 bases not matched to a gene. The length of the CDR3 is 16 residues. CDR1 is SGHNT and CDR2 is YYREEE in the germline V gene (reference sequence). For the CDR3, the DNA is TGTGCCAGCAGCAAAACCGGGACTAGCGGATCCTACGAGCAGTACTTC. Translation gives CASSKTGTSGSYEQYF.

J is TRBJ2-1 and V is TRBV27; TRBD2 matches 7 bases. Germline values: CDR1 MNHEY, CDR2 SMNVEV (reference sequence). The CDR3 loop spans 19 amino acids. The junction had 16 bases not matched to a gene; V was cut back by 5 bases and J by 0 bases. The CDR3 DNA sequence: TGTGCCAGCAGTAGGGACTACCCGATATCTCCCAGCTCCTACAATGAGCAGTTCTTC. Its translation is CASSRDYPISPSSYNEQFF.

CDR3 loop: CAISDSREQFF. In nucleotides, the CDR3 is TGTGCCATCAGTGATTCTCGGGAGCAGTTCTTC. V and J are TRBV10-3 and TRBJ2-1; D unclear. Trimming shortened V by 3 bases and J by 10 bases, and 7 bases separated the two germline ends. The CDR3 extends over 11 amino acids. Germline assignment: CDR1 ENHRY and CDR2 SYGVKD.

This clone was recorded a few times. Different DNA sequences within this sample yield the same CDR3. The gene calls are TRBV2 and TRBJ2-5; D is unresolved. This CDR3 has 11 amino acids. From germline, CDR1 is SNHLY and CDR2 FYNNEI. Trimming left V 7 bases short and J 2 bases short, with 5 bases between. Here the CDR3 reads CASKYQETQYF. In DNA form, the CDR3 reads TGTGCCAGCAAGTATCAAGAGACCCAGTACTTC. Full variable domain (missing parts from reference TRBV2 and TRBJ2-5): EPEVTQTPSHQVTQMGQEVILRCVPISNHLYFYWYRQILGQKVEFLVSFYNNEISEKSEIFDDQFSVERPDGSNFTLKIRSTKLEDSAMYFCASKYQETQYFGPGTRLLVL.

This sequence joins TRBV2 and TRBJ2-7; tentative D call: TRBD1 (6 bases). The CDR3 runs to 13 residues. Looked up from germline, CDR1 is SNHLY and CDR2 is FYNNEI. V lost 7 bases, J lost 7 bases, and 17 bases lay in between. CDR3 sequence (DNA): TGTGCCAGCACCCTAGGGACAACGCGGGAGCAGTACTTC. Translation gives CASTLGTTREQYF.

V and J are TRBV4-3 and TRBJ2-3; no clear D gene. The germline V gene encodes CDR1 LGHNA and CDR2 YSLEER. The germline V and J ends were trimmed by 2 bases and 2 bases, with 5 bases remaining between them. CDR3 length equals 13 residues. CDR3 residues: CASSQLDTDTQYF. The DNA for the CDR3 is TGCGCCAGCAGCCAATTAGACACAGATACGCAGTATTTT.

V gene TRBV10-3 combines with J gene TRBJ2-7, with 11 bases identical to TRBD2. The V segment lost 10 bases and the J segment 4 bases; nucleotides outside the gene matches: 6. This CDR3 comprises 13 residues. In germline, CDR1 is ENHRY, CDR2 SYGVKD. The CDR3 nucleotides read TGTGCCAGCCATAGCGGGAGGGGGTACGAGCAGTACTTC. It is translated as CASHSGRGYEQYF.